These T cell receptor beta chains were read from a single sample in a study of T-cell memory formation after mild COVID-19. TCRdb independently ran MiXCR on the 5' RACE reads; one entry per CDR3 protein. The profile shows 350,000 to 500,000 distinct CDR3 sequences, roughly 20% of them singletons. The sequenced sample consisted of PBMCs or a T cell subset sorted from them (not recorded which). These receptor sequences come from an adult woman who had mild COVID-19 (a few samples of this study predate the infection). Cell type and time point are not known. The CDR3 runs from the conserved cysteine through the conserved F or W. D genes are given only for firm matches. For some rows the clone size is stated as once, few or many, or as a class when expanded; others skip it.

TRBV5-5	TRBJ1-1	.	.	TGTGCCAGCAGTACAAACATGAACACTGAAGCTTTCTTT	CASSTNMNTEAFF
TRBV3-1	TRBJ2-3	few	TRBD1	TGTGCCAGCAGCCGCCGACAGGGGGCAAACACAGATACGCAGTATTTT	CASSRRQGANTDTQYF
TRBV4-1	TRBJ2-5	few	TRBD2	TGCGCCAGCAGCCAAGAGGCGGGGGGGCCATTCGAGACCCAGTACTTC	CASSQEAGGPFETQYF
TRBV7-2	TRBJ1-3	few	.	TGTGCCAGCAGCTTAGCGCACAGTAGCTCTGGAAACACCATATATTTT	CASSLAHSSSGNTIYF
TRBV7-9	TRBJ2-3	few	.	TGTGCCAGCAGCCCTTCCCAGCCCGGCCCGGCGCAGTATTTT	CASSPSQPGPAQYF
TRBV6-2/TRBV6-3	TRBJ2-7	few	.	TGTGCCAGCAGGGTCACAGTTTACGAGCAGTACTTC	CASRVTVYEQYF
TRBV7-2	TRBJ2-2	.	.	TGTGCCAGCAGCCCCGTAGTGTTGGGCACCGGGGAGCTGTTTTTT	CASSPVVLGTGELFF
TRBV12-3/TRBV12-4	TRBJ1-1	few	TRBD1	TGTGCCAGCAGGCGACAGGGCGCCACTGAAGCTTTCTTT	CASRRQGATEAFF
TRBV6-1	TRBJ2-5	few	.	TGTGCCAGCAGGAAGGGGGGCCAGCAAGAGACCCAGTACTTC	CASRKGGQQETQYF
TRBV12-5	TRBJ2-7	.	TRBD2	TGTGCTAGTGGCCACGGGGGGAGGTACGAGCAGTACTTC	CASGHGGRYEQYF
TRBV6-5	TRBJ2-1	.	TRBD1	TGTGCCAGCAGCCTCCCACCGGGACAGGGAGATAATGAGCAGTTCTTC	CASSLPPGQGDNEQFF
TRBV18	TRBJ2-3	.	.	TGTGCCAGCTCACCGGAGGATACGCAGTATTTT	CASSPEDTQYF
TRBV7-3	TRBJ2-4	.	.	TGTGCCAGCAGCCTAGGAGGAGGCCTAAAAAACATTCAGTACTTC	CASSLGGGLKNIQYF